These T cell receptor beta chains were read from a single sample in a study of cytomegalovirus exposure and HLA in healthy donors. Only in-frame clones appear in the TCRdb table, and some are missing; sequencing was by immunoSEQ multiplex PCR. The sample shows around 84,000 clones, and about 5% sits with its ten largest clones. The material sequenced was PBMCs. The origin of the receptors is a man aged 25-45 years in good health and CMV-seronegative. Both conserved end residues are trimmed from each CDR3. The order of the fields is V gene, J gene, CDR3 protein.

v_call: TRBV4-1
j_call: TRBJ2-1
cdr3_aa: ASSQPAWSGSYNEQF

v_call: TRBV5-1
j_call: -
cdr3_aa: ASSSRGRNYEQY

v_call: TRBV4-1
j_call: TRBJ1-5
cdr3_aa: ASSQGDTNQPQH

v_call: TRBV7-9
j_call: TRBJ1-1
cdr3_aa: ASSLSPPNTEAF

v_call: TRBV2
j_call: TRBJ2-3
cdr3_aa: ASAAGVARGTDTQY

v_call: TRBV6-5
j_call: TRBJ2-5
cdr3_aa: ASRTGTGETQY

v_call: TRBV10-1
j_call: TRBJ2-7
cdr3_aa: ASRDRGEQY

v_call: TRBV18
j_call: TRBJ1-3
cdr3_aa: ASSPFDSSSGNTIY

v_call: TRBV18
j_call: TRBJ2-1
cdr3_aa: ASSPFAGSEHEQF

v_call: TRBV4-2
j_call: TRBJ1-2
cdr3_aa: ASSQDFEDFYGYT

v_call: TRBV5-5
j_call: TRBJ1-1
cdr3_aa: ASSRRGGRTEAF

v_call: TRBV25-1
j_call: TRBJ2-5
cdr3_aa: ASSDPGQGIGETQY

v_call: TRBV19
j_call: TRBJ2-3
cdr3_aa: ASSNGTYDTDTQY

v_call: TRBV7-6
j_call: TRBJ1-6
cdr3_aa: ASSLVSSYNSPLH

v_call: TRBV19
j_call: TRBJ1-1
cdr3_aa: ASSIARNTEAF

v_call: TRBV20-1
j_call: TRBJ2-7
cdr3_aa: SARDRAGER

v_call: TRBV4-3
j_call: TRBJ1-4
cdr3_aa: ASSQDAGGRANEKLF

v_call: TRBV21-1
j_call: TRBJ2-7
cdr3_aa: ASSKSRTGGYEQY

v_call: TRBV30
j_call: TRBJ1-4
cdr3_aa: ACPTGGNEKLF

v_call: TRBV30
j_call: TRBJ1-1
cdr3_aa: AWRGGASGSTEAF

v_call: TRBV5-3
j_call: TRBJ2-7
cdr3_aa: ARSLSGRVVRQY

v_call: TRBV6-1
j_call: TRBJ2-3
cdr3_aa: ASSEAGGSPDTQY

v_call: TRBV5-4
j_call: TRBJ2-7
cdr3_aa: ASSLVVGGVYEQY

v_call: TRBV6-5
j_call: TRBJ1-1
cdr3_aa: AIRGTLNTEAF

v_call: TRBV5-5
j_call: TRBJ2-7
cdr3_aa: ASSSGLAGSEQY

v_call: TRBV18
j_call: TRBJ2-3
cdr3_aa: ASSPSGSTDTQY

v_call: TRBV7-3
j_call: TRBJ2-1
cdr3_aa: ASSLFTPLAGAGNEQF

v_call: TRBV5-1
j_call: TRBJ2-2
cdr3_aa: ASSLFQATGELF

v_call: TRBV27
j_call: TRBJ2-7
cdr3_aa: ASITPGQRAYEQY

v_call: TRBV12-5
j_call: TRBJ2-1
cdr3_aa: ASGLVSGLAGVSYNEQF

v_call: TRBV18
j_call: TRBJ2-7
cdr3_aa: ASSQPGQGGIGAYEQY

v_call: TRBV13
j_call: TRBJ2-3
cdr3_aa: ASSFGTHTDTQY

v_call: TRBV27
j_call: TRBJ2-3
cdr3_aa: ASSLYLAALDTQY

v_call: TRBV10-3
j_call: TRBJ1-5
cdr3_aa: AISETGGSNQPQH